This T cell receptor beta chain was identified in a study of regulatory T cells in long-lasting Graves disease. The CDR3 covers 14 residues. Between the trimmed V and J ends, which lost 7 bases and 6 bases, there was a span of 13 bases. Ten or more counts support this clonotype. Its antigen is unidentified. Time point denoted: newly diagnosed GD, antithyroid drugs for less than 3 months. From PBMCs, RNA was extracted and then used to make the TCR library. Study-wide points: Those with persistent disease had in common more public clonotypes (about 3,000) than new patients (approximately 970). Persistent disease was associated with favored TRBV28 usage and with favored use of TRBJ1-2 and TRBJ2-5. Lower TCR diversity characterized persistent Graves' patients relative to newly diagnosed patients.

For TCR beta, libraries came from iRepertoire HTBI primers and Arm-PCR of CDR3 regions. Via MiXCR, TCRdb re-called the multiplex PCR reads, giving one row per CDR3 protein. This sample has about 370,000 distinct CDR3 sequences, with roughly 16% found just once. The material sequenced was peripheral blood mononuclear cells (PBMCs), taken at new diagnosis, from a patient treated with antithyroid drugs. The genes are TRBV12-3 or TRBV12-4 and TRBJ1-6, with D uncertain. The TCR was taken from a female donor with Graves disease. The CDR3 nucleotides are TGTGCCAGCACCCTGCGGGGTCTTAATTCACCCCTCCACTTT. Translating it yields CASTLRGLNSPLHF.